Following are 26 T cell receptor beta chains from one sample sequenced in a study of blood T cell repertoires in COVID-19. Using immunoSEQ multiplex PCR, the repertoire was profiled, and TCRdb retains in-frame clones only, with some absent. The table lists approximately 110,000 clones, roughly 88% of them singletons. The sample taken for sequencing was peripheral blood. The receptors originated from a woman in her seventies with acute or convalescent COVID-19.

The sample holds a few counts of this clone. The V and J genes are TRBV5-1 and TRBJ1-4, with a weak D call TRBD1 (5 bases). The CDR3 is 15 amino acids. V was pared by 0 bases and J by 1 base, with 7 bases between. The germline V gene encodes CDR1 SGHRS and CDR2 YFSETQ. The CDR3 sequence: CASSLGGGTNEKLFF. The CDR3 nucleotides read TGCGCCAGCAGCTTGGGCGGGGGAACTAATGAAAAACTGTTTTTT.

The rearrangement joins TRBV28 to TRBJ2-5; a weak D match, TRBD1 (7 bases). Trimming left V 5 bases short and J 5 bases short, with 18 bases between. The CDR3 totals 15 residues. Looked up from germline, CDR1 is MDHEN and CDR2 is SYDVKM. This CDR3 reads CASSADREEWETQYF. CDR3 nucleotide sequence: TGTGCCAGCAGTGCCGACAGGGAGGAATGGGAGACCCAGTACTTC. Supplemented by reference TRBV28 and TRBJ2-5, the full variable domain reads DVKVTQSSRYLVKRTGEKVFLECVQDMDHENMFWYRQDPGLGLRLIYFSYDVKMKEKGDIPEGYSVSREKKERFSLILESASTNQTSMYLCASSADREEWETQYFGPGTRLLVL.

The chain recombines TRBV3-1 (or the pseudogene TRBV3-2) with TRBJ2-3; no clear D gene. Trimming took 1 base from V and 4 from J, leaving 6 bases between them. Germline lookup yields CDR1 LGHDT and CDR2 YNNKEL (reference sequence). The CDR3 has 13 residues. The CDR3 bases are TGTGCCAGCAGCCAAGTTGGCCCAGATACGCAGTATTTT. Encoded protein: CASSQVGPDTQYF.

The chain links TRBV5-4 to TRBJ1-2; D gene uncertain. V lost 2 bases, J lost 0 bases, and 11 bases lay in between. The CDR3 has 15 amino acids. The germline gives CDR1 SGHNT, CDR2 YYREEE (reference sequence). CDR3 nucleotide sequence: TGTGCCAGCAGCTTTGAACCGAACACTAACTATGGCTACACCTTC. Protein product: CASSFEPNTNYGYTF.

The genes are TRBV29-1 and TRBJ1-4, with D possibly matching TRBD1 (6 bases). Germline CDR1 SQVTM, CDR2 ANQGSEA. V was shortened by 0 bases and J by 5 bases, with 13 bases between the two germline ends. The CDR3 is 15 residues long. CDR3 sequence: CSVEDQRQGNEKLFF. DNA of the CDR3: TGCAGCGTTGAAGATCAAAGGCAGGGGAATGAAAAACTGTTTTTT.

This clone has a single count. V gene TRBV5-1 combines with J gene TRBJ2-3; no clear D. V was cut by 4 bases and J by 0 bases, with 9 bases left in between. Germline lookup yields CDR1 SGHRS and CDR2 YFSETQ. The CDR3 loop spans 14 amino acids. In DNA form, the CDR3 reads TGCGCCAGCAGCCTATCGAGGAGCACAGATACGCAGTATTTT. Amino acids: CASSLSRSTDTQYF.

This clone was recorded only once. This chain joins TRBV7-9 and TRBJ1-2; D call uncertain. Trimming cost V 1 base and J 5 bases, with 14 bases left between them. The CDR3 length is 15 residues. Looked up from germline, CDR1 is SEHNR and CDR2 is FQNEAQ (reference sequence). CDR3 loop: CASSLEGGGVYGYTF. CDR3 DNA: TGTGCCAGCAGCTTAGAAGGAGGTGGGGTGTATGGCTACACCTTC.

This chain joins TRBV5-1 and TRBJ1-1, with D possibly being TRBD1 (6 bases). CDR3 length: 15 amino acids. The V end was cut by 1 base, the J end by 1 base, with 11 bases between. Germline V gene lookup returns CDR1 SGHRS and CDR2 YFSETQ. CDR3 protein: CASSLSGAPNTEAFF. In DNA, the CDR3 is TGCGCCAGCAGCTTGTCAGGGGCCCCGAACACTGAAGCTTTCTTT.

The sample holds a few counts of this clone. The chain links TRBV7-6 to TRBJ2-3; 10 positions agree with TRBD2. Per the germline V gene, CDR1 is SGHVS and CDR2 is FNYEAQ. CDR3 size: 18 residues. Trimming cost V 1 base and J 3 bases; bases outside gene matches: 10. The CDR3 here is CASSLVRASGSKTDTQYF. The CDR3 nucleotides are TGTGCCAGCAGCTTAGTGCGGGCTAGCGGGAGTAAGACAGATACGCAGTATTTT.

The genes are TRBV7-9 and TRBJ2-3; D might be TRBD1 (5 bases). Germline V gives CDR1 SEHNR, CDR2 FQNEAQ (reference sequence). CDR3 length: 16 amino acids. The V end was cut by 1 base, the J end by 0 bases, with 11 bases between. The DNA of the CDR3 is TGTGCCAGCAGCTTAGTAGTGGGGCCTAGCACAGATACGCAGTATTTT. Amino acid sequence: CASSLVVGPSTDTQYF.

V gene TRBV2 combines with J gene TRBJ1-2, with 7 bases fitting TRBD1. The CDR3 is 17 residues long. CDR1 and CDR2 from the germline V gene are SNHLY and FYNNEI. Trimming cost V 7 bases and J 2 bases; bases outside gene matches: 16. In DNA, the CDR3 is TGTGCCAGCACCCCCCGACAGGGTAAGATCTCCAACTATGGCTACACCTTC. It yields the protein CASTPRQGKISNYGYTF.

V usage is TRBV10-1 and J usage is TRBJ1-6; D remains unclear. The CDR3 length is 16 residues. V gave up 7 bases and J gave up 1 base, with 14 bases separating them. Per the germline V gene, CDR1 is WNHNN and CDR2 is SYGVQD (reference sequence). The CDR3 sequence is CASTEGGVSYNSPLHF. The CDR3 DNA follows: TGCGCCAGCACCGAGGGAGGAGTATCCTATAATTCACCCCTCCACTTT.

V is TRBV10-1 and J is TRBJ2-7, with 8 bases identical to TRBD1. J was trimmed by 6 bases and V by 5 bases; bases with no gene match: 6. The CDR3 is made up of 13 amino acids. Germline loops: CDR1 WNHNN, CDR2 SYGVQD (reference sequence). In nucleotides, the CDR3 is TGCGCCAGCAGTTGGACAGGGTTGGGCGAGCAGTACTTC. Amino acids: CASSWTGLGEQYF.

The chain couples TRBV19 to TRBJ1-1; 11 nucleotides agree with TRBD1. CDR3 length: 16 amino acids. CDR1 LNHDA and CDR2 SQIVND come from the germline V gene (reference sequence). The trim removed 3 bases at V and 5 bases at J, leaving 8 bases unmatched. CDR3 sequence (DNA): TGTGCCAGTAGTATTACGGGACAGGGGGGAAAGACTGAAGCTTTCTTT. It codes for CASSITGQGGKTEAFF.

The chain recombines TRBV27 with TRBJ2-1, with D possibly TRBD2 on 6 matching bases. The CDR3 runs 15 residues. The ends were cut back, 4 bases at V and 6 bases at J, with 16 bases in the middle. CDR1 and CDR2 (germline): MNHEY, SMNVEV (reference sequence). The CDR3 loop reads CASSYLGLQGNEQFF. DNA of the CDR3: TGTGCCAGCAGTTATTTGGGACTCCAAGGCAATGAGCAGTTCTTC.

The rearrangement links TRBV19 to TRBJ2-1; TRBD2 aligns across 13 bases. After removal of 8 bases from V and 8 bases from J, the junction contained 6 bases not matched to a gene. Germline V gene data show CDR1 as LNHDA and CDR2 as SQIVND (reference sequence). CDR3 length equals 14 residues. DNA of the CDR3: TGTGCCAGTCGACGACTAGCGGGGGGAGATGAGCAGTTCTTC. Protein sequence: CASRRLAGGDEQFF.

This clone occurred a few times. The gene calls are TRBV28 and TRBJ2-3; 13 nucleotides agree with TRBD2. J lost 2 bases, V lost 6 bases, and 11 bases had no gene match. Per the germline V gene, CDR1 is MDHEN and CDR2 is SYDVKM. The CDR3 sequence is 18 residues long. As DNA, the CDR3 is TGTGCCAGCAGCACACCCCTGGGACTAGCGGGAAACACAGATACGCAGTATTTT. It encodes CASSTPLGLAGNTDTQYF.

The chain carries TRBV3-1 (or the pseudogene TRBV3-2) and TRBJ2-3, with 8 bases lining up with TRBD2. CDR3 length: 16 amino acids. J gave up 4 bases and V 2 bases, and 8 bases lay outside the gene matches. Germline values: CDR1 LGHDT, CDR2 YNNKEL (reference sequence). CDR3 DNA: TGTGCCAGCAGCCAACGCAGCGGGGGTAAATCAGATACGCAGTATTTT. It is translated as CASSQRSGGKSDTQYF.

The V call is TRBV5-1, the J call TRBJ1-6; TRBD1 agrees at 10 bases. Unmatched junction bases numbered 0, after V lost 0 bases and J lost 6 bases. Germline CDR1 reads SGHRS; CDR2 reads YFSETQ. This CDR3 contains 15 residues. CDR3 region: CASSLGDRGNSPLHF. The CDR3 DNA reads TGCGCCAGCAGCTTGGGGGACAGGGGTAATTCACCCCTCCACTTT.

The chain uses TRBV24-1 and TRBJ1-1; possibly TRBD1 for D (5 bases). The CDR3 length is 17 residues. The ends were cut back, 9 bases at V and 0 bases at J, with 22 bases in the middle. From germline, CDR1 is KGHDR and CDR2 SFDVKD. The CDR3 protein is CATDCTKLRQMNTEAFF. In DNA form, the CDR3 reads TGTGCCACCGATTGTACAAAACTGCGACAGATGAACACTGAAGCTTTCTTT.

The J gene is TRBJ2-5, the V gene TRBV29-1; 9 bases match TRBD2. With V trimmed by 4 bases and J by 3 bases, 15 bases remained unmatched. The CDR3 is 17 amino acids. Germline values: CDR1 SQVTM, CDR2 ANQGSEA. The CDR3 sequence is CSVALSPGLAGEETQYF. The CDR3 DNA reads TGCAGCGTTGCCCTATCCCCAGGGTTAGCGGGAGAAGAGACCCAGTACTTC.

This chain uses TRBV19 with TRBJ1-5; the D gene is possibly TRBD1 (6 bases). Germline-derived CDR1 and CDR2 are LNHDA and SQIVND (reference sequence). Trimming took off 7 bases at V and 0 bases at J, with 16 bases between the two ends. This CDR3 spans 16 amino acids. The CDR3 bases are TGTGCCAGTACTCCGGGGGGGCAGGGTAGCAATCAGCCCCAGCATTTT. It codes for CASTPGGQGSNQPQHF.

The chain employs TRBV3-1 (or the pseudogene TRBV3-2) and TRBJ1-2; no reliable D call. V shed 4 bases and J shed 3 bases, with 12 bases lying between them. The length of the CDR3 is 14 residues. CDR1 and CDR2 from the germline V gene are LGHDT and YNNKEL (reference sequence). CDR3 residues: CASSPRGVHYGYTF. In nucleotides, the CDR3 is TGTGCCAGCAGCCCCCGAGGCGTCCACTATGGCTACACCTTC.

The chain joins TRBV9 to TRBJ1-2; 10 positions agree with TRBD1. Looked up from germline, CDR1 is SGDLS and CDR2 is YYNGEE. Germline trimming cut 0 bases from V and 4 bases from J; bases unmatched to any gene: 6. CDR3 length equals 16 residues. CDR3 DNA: TGTGCCAGCAGCGTAGCCGGGACAGGGGCGGTCTATGGCTACACCTTC. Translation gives CASSVAGTGAVYGYTF.

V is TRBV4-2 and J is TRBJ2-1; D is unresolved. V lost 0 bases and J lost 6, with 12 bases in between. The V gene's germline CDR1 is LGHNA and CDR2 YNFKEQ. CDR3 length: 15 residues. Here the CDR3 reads CASSQDRSVGNEQFF. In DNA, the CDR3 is TGTGCCAGCAGCCAAGACAGGTCCGTTGGCAATGAGCAGTTCTTC.

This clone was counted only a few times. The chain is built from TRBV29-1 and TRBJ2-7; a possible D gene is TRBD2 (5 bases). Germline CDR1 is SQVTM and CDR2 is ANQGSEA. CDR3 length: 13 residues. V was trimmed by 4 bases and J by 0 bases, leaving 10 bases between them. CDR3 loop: CSVGAGDSYEQYF. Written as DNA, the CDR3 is TGCAGCGTTGGGGCGGGCGACTCCTACGAGCAGTACTTC.